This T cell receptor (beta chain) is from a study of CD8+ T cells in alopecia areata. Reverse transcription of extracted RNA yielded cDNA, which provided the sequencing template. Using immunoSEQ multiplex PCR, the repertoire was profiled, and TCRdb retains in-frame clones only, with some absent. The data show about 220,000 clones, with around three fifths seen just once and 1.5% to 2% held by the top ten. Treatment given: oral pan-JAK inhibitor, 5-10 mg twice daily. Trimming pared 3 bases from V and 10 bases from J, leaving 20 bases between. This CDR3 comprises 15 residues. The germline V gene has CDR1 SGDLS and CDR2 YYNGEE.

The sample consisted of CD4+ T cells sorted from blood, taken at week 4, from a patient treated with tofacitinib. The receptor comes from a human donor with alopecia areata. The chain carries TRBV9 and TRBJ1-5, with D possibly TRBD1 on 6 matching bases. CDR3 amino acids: CASSAQDSPKVPQHF. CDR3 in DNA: TGTGCCAGCAGCGCACAGGACAGCCCTAAAGTTCCCCAGCATTTT.